These T cell receptor beta chains were read from a single sample in a study of blood T cell repertoires in COVID-19. Libraries were prepared by immunoSEQ multiplex PCR; TCRdb keeps only in-frame clonotypes and omits some of them. The top ten hold under 2% of the sample, which has roughly 100,000 clones, roughly 89% seen once. Sequenced sample: peripheral blood. Receptors were obtained from a woman in her forties or fifties with COVID-19, enrolled during active disease. The CDR3 runs from the conserved cysteine through the conserved F or W. D genes are given only for firm matches. Only some rows state a clone size, as once, few, many or a class for expanded clones.

cdr3_length	clone_size	d_call	v_call	j_call	cdr3_nt	cdr3_aa
12	NA	NA	TRBV5-4	TRBJ1-1	TGTGCCAGCAGCTTGCCGGGCACTGAAGCTTTCTTT	CASSLPGTEAFF
15	NA	NA	TRBV6-5	TRBJ1-3	TGTGCCAGCAGACGACAACAGGGTTTCGGAAACACCATATATTTT	CASRRQQGFGNTIYF
13	NA	TRBD1	TRBV6-2/TRBV6-3	TRBJ1-3	TGTGCCAGCAGTGGGGACAGAAGAAACACCATATATTTT	CASSGDRRNTIYF
15	NA	TRBD1	TRBV19	TRBJ1-1	TGTGCCAGTAGTATCGAAGGACAGGTGAACACTGAAGCTTTCTTT	CASSIEGQVNTEAFF
13	NA	TRBD1	TRBV6-5	TRBJ2-1	TGTGCCAGCACCTGGACAGGGAACAATGAGCAGTTCTTC	CASTWTGNNEQFF
14	NA	TRBD1	TRBV7-2	TRBJ1-6	TGTGCCAGCAGCCCCCGACAGGGGAATTCACCCCTCCACTTT	CASSPRQGNSPLHF
15	NA	TRBD1	TRBV5-1	TRBJ2-2	TGCGCCAGCAGCCTTGGACAGGGTAACACCGGGGAGCTGTTTTTT	CASSLGQGNTGELFF
14	NA	NA	TRBV15	TRBJ1-1	TGTGCCACCAGCAGTCTAAGGAGGGTGAGATGGGAGACTTTT	CATSSLRRVRWETF
13	once	TRBD1	TRBV12-5	TRBJ2-1	TGTGCTAGCCTGACAGGGAATGGGGATGAGCAGTTCTTC	CASLTGNGDEQFF
15	NA	NA	TRBV19	TRBJ2-3	TGTGCCAGTAGTATAGTAGGCGGGGGCACAGATACGCAGTATTTT	CASSIVGGGTDTQYF
13	NA	NA	TRBV12-5	TRBJ1-1	TGTGCTAGTGTCCCCCAGGGCAGGGGTGAAGCTTTCTTT	CASVPQGRGEAFF
13	once	TRBD1	TRBV10-2	TRBJ1-1	TGCGCCAGCAGGGGGACAGGGGTGGGTGAAGCTTTCTTT	CASRGTGVGEAFF
16	NA	NA	TRBV5-6	TRBJ1-2	TGTGCCAGCAGCTCTATCCCGGACAGCTTGCAAGGCGGCTACACCTTC	CASSSIPDSLQGGYTF
16	NA	TRBD1	TRBV5-6	TRBJ2-7	TGTGCCAGCAGCTACCTAGGGACAGGTGGGTCCTACGAGCAGTACTTC	CASSYLGTGGSYEQYF
17	once	NA	TRBV10-3	TRBJ1-1	TGTGCCATCAGTGATCGGACCACTCCAGGGTTTTGGGCTGAAGCTTTCTTT	CAISDRTTPGFWAEAFF
15	NA	TRBD2	TRBV7-8	TRBJ2-1	TGTGCCAGCAGCTTAGTAGCGGGGGGCTACAATGAGCAGTTCTTC	CASSLVAGGYNEQFF
13	NA	TRBD1	TRBV28	TRBJ1-5	TGTGCCAGCAGTTTCACAGGGGATCAGCCCCAGCATTTT	CASSFTGDQPQHF
14	NA	NA	TRBV28	TRBJ1-5	TGTGCCAGCAGTCCACTTTATAGCAATCAGCCCCAGCATTTT	CASSPLYSNQPQHF
13	NA	NA	TRBV9	TRBJ2-3	TGTGCCAGCAGCGTCTCTAGCAGAGATACGCAGTATTTT	CASSVSSRDTQYF
13	NA	NA	TRBV5-1	TRBJ2-2	TGCGCCAGCAGCTTGGACAGCACCGGGGAGCTGTTTTTT	CASSLDSTGELFF
15	NA	NA	TRBV9	TRBJ1-1	TGTGCCAGCAGCGTCTCGCCCAGATCGAACACTGAAGCTTTCTTT	CASSVSPRSNTEAFF
17	few	NA	TRBV10-2	TRBJ1-6	TGCGCCAGCAGTCAGAATCTAAAGACAGTGATTAATTCACCCCTCCACTTT	CASSQNLKTVINSPLHF
15	NA	NA	TRBV11-2	TRBJ2-3	TGTGCCAGCAGCTTAATGGGGGCCGTGACAGATACGCAGTATTTT	CASSLMGAVTDTQYF
16	NA	NA	TRBV7-6	TRBJ1-3	TGTGCCAGCAGCTCCGCAAGGGGGGGCTCTGGAAACACCATATATTTT	CASSSARGGSGNTIYF
14	NA	NA	TRBV3-1/TRBV3-2	TRBJ1-6	TGTGCCAGCAGCCAACGGACAGAGAATTCACCCCTCCACTTT	CASSQRTENSPLHF
17	NA	NA	TRBV7-8	TRBJ1-1	TGTGCCAGCAGCCCTCTAACAAGGGGCTCTATGAACACTGAAGCTTTCTTT	CASSPLTRGSMNTEAFF
16	NA	TRBD1	TRBV5-4	TRBJ1-2	TGTGCCAGCAGCTTGGCCCCGACAGGGGTCTACGTGGGCTACACCTTC	CASSLAPTGVYVGYTF
15	NA	NA	TRBV30	TRBJ1-5	TGTGCCTGGAGTCCCAGGGGTCGGATCAATCAGCCCCAGCATTTT	CAWSPRGRINQPQHF
14	NA	NA	TRBV5-4	TRBJ1-2	TGTGCCAGCAGCCCAAACAGGGAGGGCTATGGCTACACCTTC	CASSPNREGYGYTF
14	once	NA	TRBV19	TRBJ1-1	TGTGCCAGTAGTCTCGGACAGATGAACACTGAAGCTTTCTTT	CASSLGQMNTEAFF
13	once	NA	TRBV19	TRBJ1-1	TGTGCCAGTAGTCAGGGGTCTTGGGCTGAAGCTTTCTTT	CASSQGSWAEAFF
18	few	TRBD1	TRBV3-1/TRBV3-2	TRBJ2-2	TGTGCCAGCAGCCAAGATAGCCCCTGGACAGGGAACACCGGGGAGCTGTTTTTT	CASSQDSPWTGNTGELFF
13	NA	NA	TRBV6-2/TRBV6-3	TRBJ2-7	TGTGCCAGCAGTTACTCAGATAGGGGCGAGCAGTACTTC	CASSYSDRGEQYF
19	NA	TRBD1	TRBV24-1	TRBJ2-2	TGTGCCACCAGTGATTTAGGGACAGGAGGCTCGAGGAACACCGGGGAGCTGTTTTTT	CATSDLGTGGSRNTGELFF
14	NA	NA	TRBV28	TRBJ1-2	TGTGCCAGCAGCCAAACCCCCGGGGACTATGGCTACACCTTC	CASSQTPGDYGYTF
13	once	TRBD1	TRBV7-2	TRBJ2-4	TGTGCCAGCAGCTCCGACACAGGGGACGGACAGTACTTC	CASSSDTGDGQYF
16	NA	TRBD1	TRBV4-2	TRBJ1-1	TGTGCCAGCAGCCTTAGGGGCGACAGGGGGGCCACTGAAGCTTTCTTT	CASSLRGDRGATEAFF
14	NA	TRBD1	TRBV6-6	TRBJ2-2	TGTGCCAGCGCGGACCCACAGGGGACCGGGGAGCTGTTTTTT	CASADPQGTGELFF
17	NA	TRBD1	TRBV14	TRBJ2-7	TGTGCCAGCAGCTCCCGACAGGGGCAATCACTTTTCTACGAGCAGTACTTC	CASSSRQGQSLFYEQYF
15	NA	NA	TRBV5-5	TRBJ2-4	TGTGCCAGCAGCCAGGGCGGCAGAAAGTCGAACATTCAGTACTTC	CASSQGGRKSNIQYF
14	NA	NA	TRBV27	TRBJ2-2	TGTGCCACTGAGCCCGTTTCGGGAACCGGGGAGCTGTTTTTT	CATEPVSGTGELFF
13	NA	NA	TRBV6-1	TRBJ1-2	TGTGCCAGCAGTGAACGAGCTACCTATGGCTACACCTTC	CASSERATYGYTF